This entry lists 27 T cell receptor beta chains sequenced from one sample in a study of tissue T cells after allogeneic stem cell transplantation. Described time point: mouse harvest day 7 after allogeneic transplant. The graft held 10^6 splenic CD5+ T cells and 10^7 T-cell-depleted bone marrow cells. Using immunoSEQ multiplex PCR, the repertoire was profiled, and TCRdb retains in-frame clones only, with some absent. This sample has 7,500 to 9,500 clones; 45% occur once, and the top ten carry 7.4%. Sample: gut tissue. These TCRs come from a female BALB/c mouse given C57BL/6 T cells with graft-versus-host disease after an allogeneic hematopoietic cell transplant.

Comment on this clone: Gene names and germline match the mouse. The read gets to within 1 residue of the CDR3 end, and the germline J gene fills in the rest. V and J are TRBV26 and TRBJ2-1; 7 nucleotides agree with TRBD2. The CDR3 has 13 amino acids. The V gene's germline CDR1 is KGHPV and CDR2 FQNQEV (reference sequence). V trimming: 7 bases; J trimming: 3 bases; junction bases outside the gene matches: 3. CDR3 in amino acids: CASKLGIYAEQFF. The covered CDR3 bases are TGTGCCAGCAAACTGGGGATCTATGCTGAGCAGTTC.

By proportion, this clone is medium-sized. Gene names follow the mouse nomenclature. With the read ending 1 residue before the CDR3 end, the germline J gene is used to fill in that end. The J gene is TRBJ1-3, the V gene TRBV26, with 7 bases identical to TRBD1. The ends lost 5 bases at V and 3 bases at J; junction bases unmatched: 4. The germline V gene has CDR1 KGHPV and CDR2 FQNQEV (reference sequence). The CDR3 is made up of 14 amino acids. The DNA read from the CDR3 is TGTGCCAGCAGTGCGGACAGGATTGGAAATACGCTCTAT. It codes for CASSADRIGNTLY. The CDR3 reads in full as CASSADRIGNTLYF.

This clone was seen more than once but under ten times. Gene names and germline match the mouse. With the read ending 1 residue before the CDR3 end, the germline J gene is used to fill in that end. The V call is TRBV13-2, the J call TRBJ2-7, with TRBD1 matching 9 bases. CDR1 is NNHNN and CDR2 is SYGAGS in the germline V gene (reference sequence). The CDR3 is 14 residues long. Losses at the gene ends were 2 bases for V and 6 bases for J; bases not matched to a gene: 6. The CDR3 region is CASGESQGALEQYF. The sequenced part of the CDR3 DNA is TGTGCCAGCGGTGAGTCACAGGGGGCGCTTGAACAGTAC.

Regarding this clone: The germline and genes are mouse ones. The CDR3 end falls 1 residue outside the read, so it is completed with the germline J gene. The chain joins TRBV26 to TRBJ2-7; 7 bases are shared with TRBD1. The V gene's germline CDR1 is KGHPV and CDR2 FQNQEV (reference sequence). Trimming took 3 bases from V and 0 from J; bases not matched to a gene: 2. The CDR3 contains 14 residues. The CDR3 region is CASSLGTASYEQYF. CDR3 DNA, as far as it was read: TGTGCCAGCAGTCTCGGGACAGCCTCCTATGAACAGTAC. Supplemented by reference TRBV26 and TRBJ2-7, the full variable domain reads NSKVIQTPRYLVKGQGQKAKMRCIPEKGHPVVFWYQQNKNNEFKFLINFQNQEVLQQIDMTEKRFSAECPSNSPCSLEIQSSEAGDSALYLCASSLGTASYEQYFGPGTRLTVL.

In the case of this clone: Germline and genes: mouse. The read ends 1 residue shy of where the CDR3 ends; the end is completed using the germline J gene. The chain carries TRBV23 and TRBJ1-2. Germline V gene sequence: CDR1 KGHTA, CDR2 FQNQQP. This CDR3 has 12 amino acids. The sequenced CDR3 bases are TGCTCCAGCAGTCAAGGGTACTCCGACTACACC. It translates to CSSSQGYSDYT. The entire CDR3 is CSSSQGYSDYTF.

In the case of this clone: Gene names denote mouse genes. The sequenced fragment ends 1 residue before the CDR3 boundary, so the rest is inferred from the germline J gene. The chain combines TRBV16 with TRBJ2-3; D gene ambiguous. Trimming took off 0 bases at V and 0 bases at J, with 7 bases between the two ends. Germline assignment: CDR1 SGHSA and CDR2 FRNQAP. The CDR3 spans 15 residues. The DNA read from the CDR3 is TGTGCAAGCAGCTTAGAGGGCGGGAGTGCAGAAACGCTGTAT. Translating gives CASSLEGGSAETLY. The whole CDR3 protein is CASSLEGGSAETLYF.

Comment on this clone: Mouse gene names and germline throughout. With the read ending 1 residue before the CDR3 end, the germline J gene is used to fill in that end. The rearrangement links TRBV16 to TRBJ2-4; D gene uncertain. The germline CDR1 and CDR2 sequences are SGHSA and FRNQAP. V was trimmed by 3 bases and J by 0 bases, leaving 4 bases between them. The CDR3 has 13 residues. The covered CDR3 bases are TGTGCAAGCAGCTTCGATAGTCAAAACACCTTGTAC. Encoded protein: CASSFDSQNTLY. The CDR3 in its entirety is CASSFDSQNTLYF.

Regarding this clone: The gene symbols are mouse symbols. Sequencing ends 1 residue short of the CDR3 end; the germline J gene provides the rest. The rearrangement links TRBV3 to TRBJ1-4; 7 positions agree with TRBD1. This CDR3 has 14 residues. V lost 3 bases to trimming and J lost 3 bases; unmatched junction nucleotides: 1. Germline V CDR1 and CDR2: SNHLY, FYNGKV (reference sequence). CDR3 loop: CASSFGTANERLFF. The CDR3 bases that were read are TGTGCCAGCAGCTTTGGGACAGCCAACGAAAGATTATTT. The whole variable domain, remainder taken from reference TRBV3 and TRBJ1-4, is GPKVLQIPSHQIIDMGQMVTLNCDPVSNHLYFYWYKQILGQQMEFLVNFYNGKVMEKSKLFKDQFSVERPDGSYFTLKIQPTALEDSAVYFCASSFGTANERLFFGHGTKLSVL.

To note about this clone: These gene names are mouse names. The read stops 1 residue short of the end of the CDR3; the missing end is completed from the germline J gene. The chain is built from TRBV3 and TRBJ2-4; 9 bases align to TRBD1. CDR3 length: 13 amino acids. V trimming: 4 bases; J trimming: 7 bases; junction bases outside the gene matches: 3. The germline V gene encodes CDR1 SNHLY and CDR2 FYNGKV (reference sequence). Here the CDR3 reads CASSSDRGDTLYF. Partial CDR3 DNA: TGTGCCAGCAGCTCGGACAGGGGAGACACCTTGTAC.

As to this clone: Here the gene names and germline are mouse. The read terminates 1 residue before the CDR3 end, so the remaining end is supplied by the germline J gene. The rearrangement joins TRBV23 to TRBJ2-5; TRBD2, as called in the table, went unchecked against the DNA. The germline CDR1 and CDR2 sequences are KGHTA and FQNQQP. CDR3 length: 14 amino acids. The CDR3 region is CSSSQPGLGDTQYF. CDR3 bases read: TGCTCCAGCAGTCAACCGGGACTGGGGGACACCCAGTAC.

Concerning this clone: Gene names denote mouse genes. The DNA read from the CDR3 is TGTGCCTGGAGTAAGGGTAGAAACACAGAAGTCTTC. Translating it yields CAWSKGRNTEVF. The CDR3 as a whole reads CAWSKGRNTEVFF. The chain links TRBV31 to TRBJ1-1; D is uncertain. The CDR3 is cut off 1 residue early in the read; its end comes from the germline J gene. The germline V gene encodes CDR1 GKSSPN and CDR2 SITVG. Trimming removed 2 bases at V and 1 base at J, with 8 bases between. This CDR3 spans 13 amino acids.

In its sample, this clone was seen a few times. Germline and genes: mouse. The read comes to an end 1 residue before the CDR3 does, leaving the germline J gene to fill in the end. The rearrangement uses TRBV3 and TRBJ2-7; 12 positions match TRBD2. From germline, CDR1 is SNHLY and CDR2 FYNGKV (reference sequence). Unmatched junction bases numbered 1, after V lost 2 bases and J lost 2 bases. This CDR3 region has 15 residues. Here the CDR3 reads CASSLRTGGAYEQYF. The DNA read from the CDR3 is TGTGCCAGCAGCTTACGGACTGGGGGGGCCTATGAACAGTAC. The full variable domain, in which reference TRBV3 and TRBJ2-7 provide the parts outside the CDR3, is GPKVLQIPSHQIIDMGQMVTLNCDPVSNHLYFYWYKQILGQQMEFLVNFYNGKVMEKSKLFKDQFSVERPDGSYFTLKIQPTALEDSAVYFCASSLRTGGAYEQYFGPGTRLTVL.

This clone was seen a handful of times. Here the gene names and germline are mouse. CDR3 DNA (partial): TGCTCCAGCAGCTCAACAAACACAGAAGTCTTC. It codes for CSSSSTNTEVF. The entire CDR3 reads CSSSSTNTEVFF. The chain uses TRBV23 and TRBJ1-1. The CDR3 extends 1 residue past the end of the read, so its final part is completed from the germline J gene. Looked up from germline, CDR1 is KGHTA and CDR2 is FQNQQP. The CDR3 totals 12 residues.

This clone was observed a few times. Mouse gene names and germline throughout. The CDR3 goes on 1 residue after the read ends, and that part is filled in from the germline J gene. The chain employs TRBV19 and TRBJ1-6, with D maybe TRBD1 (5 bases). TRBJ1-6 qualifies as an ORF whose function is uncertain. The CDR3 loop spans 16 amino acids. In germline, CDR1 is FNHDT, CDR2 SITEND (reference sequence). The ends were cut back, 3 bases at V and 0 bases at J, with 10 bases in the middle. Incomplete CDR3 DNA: TGTGCCAGCAGTAAGGTGGGGGGTTCCTATAATTCGCCCCTCTAC. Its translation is CASSKVGGSYNSPLY. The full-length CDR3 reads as CASSKVGGSYNSPLYF.

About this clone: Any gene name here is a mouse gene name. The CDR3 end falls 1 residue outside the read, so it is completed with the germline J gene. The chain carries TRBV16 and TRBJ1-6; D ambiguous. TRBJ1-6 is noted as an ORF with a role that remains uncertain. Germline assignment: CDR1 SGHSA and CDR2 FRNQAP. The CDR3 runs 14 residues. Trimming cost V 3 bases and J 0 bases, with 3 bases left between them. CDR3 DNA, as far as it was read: TGTGCAAGCAGCTTGGCTTCCTATAATTCGCCCCTCTAC. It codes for CASSLASYNSPLY. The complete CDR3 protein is CASSLASYNSPLYF.

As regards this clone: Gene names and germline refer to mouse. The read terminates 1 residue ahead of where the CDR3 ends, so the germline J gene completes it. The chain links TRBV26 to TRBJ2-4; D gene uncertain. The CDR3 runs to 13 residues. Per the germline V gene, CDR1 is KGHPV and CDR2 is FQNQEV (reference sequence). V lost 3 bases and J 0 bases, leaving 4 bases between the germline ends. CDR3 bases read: TGTGCCAGCAGTCTCAACAGTCAAAACACCTTGTAC. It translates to CASSLNSQNTLY. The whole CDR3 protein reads CASSLNSQNTLYF.

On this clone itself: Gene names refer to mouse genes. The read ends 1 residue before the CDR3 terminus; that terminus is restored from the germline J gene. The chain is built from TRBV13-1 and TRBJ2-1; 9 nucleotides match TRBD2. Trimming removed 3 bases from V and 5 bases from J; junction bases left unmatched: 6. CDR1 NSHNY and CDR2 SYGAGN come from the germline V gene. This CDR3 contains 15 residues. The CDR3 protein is CASSGAGTGNAEQFF. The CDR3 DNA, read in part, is TGTGCCAGCAGTGGAGCCGGGACTGGGAATGCTGAGCAGTTC.

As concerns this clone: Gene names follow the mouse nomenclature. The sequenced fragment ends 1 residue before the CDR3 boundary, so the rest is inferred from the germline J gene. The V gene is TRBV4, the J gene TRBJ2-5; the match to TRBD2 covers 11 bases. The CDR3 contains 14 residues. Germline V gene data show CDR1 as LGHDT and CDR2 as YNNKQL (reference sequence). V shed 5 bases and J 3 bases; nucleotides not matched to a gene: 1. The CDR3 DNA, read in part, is TGTGCCAGCAGCCGGGACTGGGGGCAAGACACCCAGTAC. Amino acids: CASSRDWGQDTQY. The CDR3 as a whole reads CASSRDWGQDTQYF.

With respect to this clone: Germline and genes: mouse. The CDR3: CASSPGLKDTQYF. The sequenced CDR3 bases are TGTGCCAGCAGTCCGGGACTCAAAGACACCCAGTAC. The chain recombines TRBV19 with TRBJ2-5, with a weak D call TRBD2 (6 bases). The CDR3 end lies 1 residue beyond the end of the read and is filled in from the germline J gene. Germline CDR1 is FNHDT and CDR2 is SITEND (reference sequence). This CDR3 comprises 13 residues. The V end lost 4 bases, the J end lost 4 bases, and 10 bases lay between the germline ends. The full variable domain, with the rest looked up from reference TRBV19 and TRBJ2-5, is GGIITQTPKFLIGQEGQKLTLKCQQNFNHDTMYWYRQDSGKGLRLIYYSITENDLQKGDLSEGYDASREKKSSFSLTVTSAQKNEMAVFLCASSPGLKDTQYFGPGTRLLVL.

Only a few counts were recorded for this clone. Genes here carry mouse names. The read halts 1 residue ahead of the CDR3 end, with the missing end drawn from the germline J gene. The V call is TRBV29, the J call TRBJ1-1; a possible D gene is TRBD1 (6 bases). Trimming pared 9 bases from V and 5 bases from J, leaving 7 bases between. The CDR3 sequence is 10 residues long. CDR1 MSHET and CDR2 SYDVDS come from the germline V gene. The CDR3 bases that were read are TGTGCTAGACAGGGAACAGAAGTCTTC. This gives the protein CARQGTEVF. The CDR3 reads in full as CARQGTEVFF.

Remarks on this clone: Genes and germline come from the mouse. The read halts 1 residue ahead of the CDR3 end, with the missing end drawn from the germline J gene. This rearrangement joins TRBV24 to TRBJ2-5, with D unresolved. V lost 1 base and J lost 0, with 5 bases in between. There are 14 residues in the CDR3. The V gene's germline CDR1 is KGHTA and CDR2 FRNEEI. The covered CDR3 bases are TGTGCCAGCAGTCTGTGTTCTAACCAAGACACCCAGTAC. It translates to CASSLCSNQDTQY. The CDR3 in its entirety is CASSLCSNQDTQYF.

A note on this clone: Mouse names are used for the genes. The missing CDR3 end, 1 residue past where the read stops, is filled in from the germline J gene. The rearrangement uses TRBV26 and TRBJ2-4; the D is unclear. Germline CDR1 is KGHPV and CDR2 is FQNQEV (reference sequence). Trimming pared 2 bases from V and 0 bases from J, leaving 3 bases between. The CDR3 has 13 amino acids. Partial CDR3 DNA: TGTGCCAGCAGTCTGACTAGTCAAAACACCTTGTAC. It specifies CASSLTSQNTLY. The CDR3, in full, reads CASSLTSQNTLYF.

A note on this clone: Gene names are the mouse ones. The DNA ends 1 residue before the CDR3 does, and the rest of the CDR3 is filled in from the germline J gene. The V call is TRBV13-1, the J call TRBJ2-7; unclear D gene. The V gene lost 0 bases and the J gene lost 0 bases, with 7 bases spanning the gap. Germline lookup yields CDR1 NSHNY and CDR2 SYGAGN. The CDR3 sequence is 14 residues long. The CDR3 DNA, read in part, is TGTGCCAGCAGTGATGCGCAGAGCTCCTATGAACAGTAC. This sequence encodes CASSDAQSSYEQY. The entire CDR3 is CASSDAQSSYEQYF.

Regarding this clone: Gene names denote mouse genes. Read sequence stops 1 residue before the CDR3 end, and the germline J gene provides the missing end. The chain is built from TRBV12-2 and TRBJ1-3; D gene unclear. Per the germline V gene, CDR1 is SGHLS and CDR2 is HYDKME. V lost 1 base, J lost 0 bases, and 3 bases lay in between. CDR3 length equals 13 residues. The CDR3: CASSLNSGNTLYF. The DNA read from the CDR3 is TGTGCCAGCTCTCTAAATTCTGGAAATACGCTCTAT.

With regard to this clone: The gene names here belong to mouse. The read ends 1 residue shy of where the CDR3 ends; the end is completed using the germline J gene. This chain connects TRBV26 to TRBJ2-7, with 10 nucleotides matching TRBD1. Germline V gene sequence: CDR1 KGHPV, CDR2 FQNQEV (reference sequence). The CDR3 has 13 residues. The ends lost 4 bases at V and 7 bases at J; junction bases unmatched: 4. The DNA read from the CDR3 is TGTGCCAGCAGTCGACAGGGGGCGCGCGAACAGTAC. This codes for CASSRQGAREQY. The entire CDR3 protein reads CASSRQGAREQYF.

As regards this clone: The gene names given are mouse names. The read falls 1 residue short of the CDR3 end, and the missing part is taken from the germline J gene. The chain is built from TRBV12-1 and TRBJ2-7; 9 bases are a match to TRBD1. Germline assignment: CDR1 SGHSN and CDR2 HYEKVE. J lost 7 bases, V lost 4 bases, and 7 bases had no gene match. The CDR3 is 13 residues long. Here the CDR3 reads CASSHRGRGEQYF. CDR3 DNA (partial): TGTGCCAGCTCCCACAGGGGGCGAGGGGAACAGTAC.

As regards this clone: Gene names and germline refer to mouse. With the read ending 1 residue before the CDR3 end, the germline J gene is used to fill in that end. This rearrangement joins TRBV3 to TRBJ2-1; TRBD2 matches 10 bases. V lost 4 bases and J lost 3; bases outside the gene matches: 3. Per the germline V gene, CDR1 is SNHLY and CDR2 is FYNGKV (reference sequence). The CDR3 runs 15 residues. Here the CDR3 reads CASSSGGAIYAEQFF. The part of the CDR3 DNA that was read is TGTGCCAGCAGCTCTGGGGGGGCGATCTATGCTGAGCAGTTC.